The source of this TCR beta chain is a study of blood T cell repertoires in COVID-19. Background on the study: Specimens from acute and convalescent COVID-19 originated in the United States, Italy and Spain. The cDNA or gDNA used as material had been derived from T cells, B-cell-depleted T cells, or PBMCs.

In the study's own analysis: Reference gene primers were amplified, and this amplification served to estimate nucleated cell counts. Profiling relied on immunoSEQ multiplex PCR, and the TCRdb table lists in-frame clones only, not all of them. D and trimming come from the DNA, and the V and J calls and clone size come from that table. The sample lists about 27,000 clones, 88% occurring once. Germline-derived CDR1 and CDR2 are MGHDK and SYGVNS. The CDR3 has 15 amino acids. Deletions cut 3 bases from V and 1 base from J, with 12 bases between. This clonotype originated in a woman aged 45-59 years with active COVID-19. Material for sequencing was peripheral blood. V gene TRBV25-1 combines with J gene TRBJ1-1; D remains ambiguous. DNA of the CDR3: TGTGCCAGCAGTGATCCCCGTTCGGGGAACACTGAAGCTTTCTTT. Protein: CASSDPRSGNTEAFF.